A selection of T cell receptor beta chains follows, all from one sample in a study of PD-L1 blockade in urothelial cancer. Assay: immunoSEQ multiplex PCR; the TCRdb copy retains only in-frame clones and omits some. The sample holds 70,000 to 85,000 clones, about 85% seen once. The sequenced sample was PBMCs, obtained around atezolizumab (anti-PD-L1) treatment. These receptors were collected from a man between 70 and 80 years old with urothelial cancer. The CDR3 runs from the conserved cysteine through the conserved F or W. The D gene is left open where the match is weak. The size of a clone is reported for some rows only, either as once, few or many, or as a class for expanded clones.

clone size: -; D gene: -; J gene: TRBJ1-3; V gene: TRBV19; CDR3 protein: CASISGGSGNTIYF; CDR3 DNA: TGTGCCAGTATCTCGGGGGGCTCTGGAAACACCATATATTTT
clone size: -; D gene: -; J gene: TRBJ1-2; V gene: TRBV19; CDR3 protein: CASSPGIYPNYGYTF; CDR3 DNA: TGTGCCAGTAGTCCCGGGATTTACCCGAACTATGGCTACACCTTC
clone size: -; D gene: -; J gene: TRBJ2-5; V gene: TRBV19; CDR3 protein: CASSIGTGTETQYF; CDR3 DNA: TGTGCCAGTAGTATAGGCACAGGGACAGAGACCCAGTACTTC
clone size: -; D gene: TRBD2; J gene: TRBJ2-4; V gene: TRBV19; CDR3 protein: CASSTIGGNIQYF; CDR3 DNA: TGTGCCAGTAGTACCATCGGGGGGAACATTCAGTACTTC
clone size: -; D gene: TRBD1; J gene: TRBJ2-4; V gene: TRBV30; CDR3 protein: CAWSGEKGTGAPKNIQYF; CDR3 DNA: TGTGCCTGGAGTGGGGAGAAGGGGACAGGGGCCCCGAAAAACATTCAGTACTTC
clone size: -; D gene: -; J gene: TRBJ1-2; V gene: TRBV29-1; CDR3 protein: CSAGGGRGDYGYTF; CDR3 DNA: TGCAGCGCTGGGGGAGGGCGGGGTGACTATGGCTACACCTTC
clone size: -; D gene: TRBD1; J gene: TRBJ1-2; V gene: TRBV7-9; CDR3 protein: CASSLAQGRGRDGYTF; CDR3 DNA: TGTGCCAGCAGCTTAGCGCAGGGCAGGGGGCGCGATGGCTACACCTTC
clone size: -; D gene: -; J gene: TRBJ2-7; V gene: TRBV7-9; CDR3 protein: CASSLGTQGYEQYF; CDR3 DNA: TGTGCCAGCAGCTTAGGGACCCAGGGTTACGAGCAGTACTTC
clone size: -; D gene: TRBD1; J gene: TRBJ2-5; V gene: TRBV19; CDR3 protein: CASSFGQGEETQYF; CDR3 DNA: TGTGCCAGTAGTTTCGGACAGGGAGAAGAGACCCAGTACTTC
clone size: -; D gene: TRBD1; J gene: TRBJ2-6; V gene: TRBV5-6; CDR3 protein: CASSFGQGPGANVLTF; CDR3 DNA: TGTGCCAGCAGCTTTGGACAGGGCCCTGGGGCCAACGTCCTGACTTTC
clone size: -; D gene: -; J gene: TRBJ2-1; V gene: TRBV6-4; CDR3 protein: CASSDSGYPSSYNEQFF; CDR3 DNA: TGTGCCAGCAGTGACTCGGGCTACCCAAGCTCCTACAATGAGCAGTTCTTC
clone size: many; D gene: TRBD2; J gene: TRBJ2-7; V gene: TRBV30; CDR3 protein: CAWSAGTSGTAHHF; CDR3 DNA: TGTGCCTGGAGCGCCGGGACTAGCGGCACAGCGCACCACTTC
clone size: -; D gene: TRBD1; J gene: TRBJ2-2; V gene: TRBV9; CDR3 protein: CASSTGTVVGELFF; CDR3 DNA: TGTGCCAGCAGCACCGGGACAGTCGTTGGGGAGCTGTTTTTT
clone size: -; D gene: -; J gene: TRBJ2-1; V gene: TRBV10-3; CDR3 protein: CAIGRSYNEQFF; CDR3 DNA: TGTGCCATCGGGCGCTCCTACAATGAGCAGTTCTTC
clone size: -; D gene: -; J gene: TRBJ2-7; V gene: TRBV6-5; CDR3 protein: CASSPRLSYEQYF; CDR3 DNA: TGTGCCAGCAGCCCCAGGTTGTCCTACGAGCAGTACTTC
clone size: -; D gene: -; J gene: TRBJ2-1; V gene: TRBV28; CDR3 protein: CASSLLGSNEQFF; CDR3 DNA: TGTGCCAGCAGTTTACTTGGGAGCAATGAGCAGTTCTTC
clone size: -; D gene: -; J gene: TRBJ2-7; V gene: TRBV5-1; CDR3 protein: CASSNTGRFSYEQYF; CDR3 DNA: TGCGCCAGCAGCAACACAGGGCGATTCTCCTACGAGCAGTACTTC
clone size: once; D gene: TRBD1; J gene: TRBJ1-4; V gene: TRBV5-1; CDR3 protein: CASSSDRGRSKLFF; CDR3 DNA: TGCGCCAGCAGCTCCGACAGGGGGCGATCAAAACTGTTTTTT
clone size: once; D gene: TRBD1; J gene: TRBJ2-5; V gene: TRBV7-6; CDR3 protein: CASSSTQGAMETQYF; CDR3 DNA: TGTGCCAGCAGCTCCACCCAGGGGGCTATGGAGACCCAGTACTTC
clone size: -; D gene: TRBD2; J gene: TRBJ2-2; V gene: TRBV6-1; CDR3 protein: CASRGGNTGELFF; CDR3 DNA: TGTGCCAGCCGGGGGGGGAACACCGGGGAGCTGTTTTTT
clone size: once; D gene: -; J gene: TRBJ2-3; V gene: TRBV9; CDR3 protein: CASSVEQDTQYF; CDR3 DNA: TGTGCCAGCAGCGTAGAACAGGACACGCAGTATTTT
clone size: -; D gene: TRBD1; J gene: TRBJ1-1; V gene: TRBV19; CDR3 protein: CASSIPTGTMNTEAFF; CDR3 DNA: TGTGCCAGTAGTATCCCGACAGGGACCATGAACACTGAAGCTTTCTTT
clone size: -; D gene: TRBD1; J gene: TRBJ2-3; V gene: TRBV2; CDR3 protein: CASSEQGQGIDTQYF; CDR3 DNA: TGTGCCAGCAGTGAACAGGGACAGGGTATTGATACGCAGTATTTT
clone size: -; D gene: TRBD1; J gene: TRBJ1-1; V gene: TRBV18; CDR3 protein: CASSPGTGGTNTEAFF; CDR3 DNA: TGTGCCAGCTCACCCGGGACAGGGGGAACAAACACTGAAGCTTTCTTT
clone size: -; D gene: -; J gene: TRBJ1-1; V gene: TRBV19; CDR3 protein: CASSIRRQLNTEAFF; CDR3 DNA: TGTGCCAGTAGTATAAGGAGACAGCTGAACACTGAAGCTTTCTTT